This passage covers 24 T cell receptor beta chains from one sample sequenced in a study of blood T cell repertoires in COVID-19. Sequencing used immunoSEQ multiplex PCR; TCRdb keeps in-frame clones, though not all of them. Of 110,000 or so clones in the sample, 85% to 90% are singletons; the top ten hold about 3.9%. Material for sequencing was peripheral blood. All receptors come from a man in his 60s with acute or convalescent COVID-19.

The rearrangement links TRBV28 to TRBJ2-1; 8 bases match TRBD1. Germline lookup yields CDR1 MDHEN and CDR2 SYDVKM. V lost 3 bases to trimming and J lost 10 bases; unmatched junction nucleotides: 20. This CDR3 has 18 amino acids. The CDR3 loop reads CASSFREWSGQGLREQFF. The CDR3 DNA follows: TGTGCCAGCAGTTTCAGGGAGTGGAGCGGACAGGGCTTAAGGGAGCAGTTCTTC.

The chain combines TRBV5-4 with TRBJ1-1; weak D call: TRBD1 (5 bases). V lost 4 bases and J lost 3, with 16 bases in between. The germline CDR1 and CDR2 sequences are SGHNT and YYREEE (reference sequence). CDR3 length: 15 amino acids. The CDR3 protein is CASSPGDLGDTEAFF. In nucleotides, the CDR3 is TGTGCCAGCAGCCCGGGAGATTTGGGGGACACTGAAGCTTTCTTT.

The CDR3 region has the DNA TGTGCCAGCAGTGAGGGACTTTACTCTGGGGCCAACGTCCTGACTTTC. Its protein is CASSEGLYSGANVLTF. This chain connects TRBV6-4 to TRBJ2-6; a possible D gene is TRBD2 (6 bases). Per germline, CDR1 MRHNA and CDR2 SNTAGT. The CDR3 is made up of 16 amino acids. Trimming took 3 bases from V and 0 from J, leaving 9 bases between them.

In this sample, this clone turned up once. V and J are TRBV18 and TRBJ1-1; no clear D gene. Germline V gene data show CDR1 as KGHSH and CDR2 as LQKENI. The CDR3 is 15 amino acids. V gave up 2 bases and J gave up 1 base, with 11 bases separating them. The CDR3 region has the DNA TGTGCCAGCTCACCAGGCTCGCGACAGAACACTGAAGCTTTCTTT. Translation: CASSPGSRQNTEAFF.

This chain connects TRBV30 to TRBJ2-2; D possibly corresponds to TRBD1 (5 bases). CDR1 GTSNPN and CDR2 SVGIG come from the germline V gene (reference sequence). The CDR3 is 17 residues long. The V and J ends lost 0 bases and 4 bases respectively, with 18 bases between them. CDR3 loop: CAWSVPGRGFSTGELFF. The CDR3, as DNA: TGTGCCTGGAGTGTACCAGGAAGGGGATTTTCCACCGGGGAGCTGTTTTTT. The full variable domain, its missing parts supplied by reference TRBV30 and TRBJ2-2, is SQTIHQWPATLVQPVGSPLSLECTVEGTSNPNLYWYRQAAGRGLQLLFYSVGIGQISSEVPQNLSASRPQDRQFILSSKKLLLSDSGFYLCAWSVPGRGFSTGELFFGEGSRLTVL.

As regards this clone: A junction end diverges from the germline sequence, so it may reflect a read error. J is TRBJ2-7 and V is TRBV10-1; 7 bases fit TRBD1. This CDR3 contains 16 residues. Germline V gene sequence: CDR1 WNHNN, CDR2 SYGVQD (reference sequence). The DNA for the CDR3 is TGCGCCAGCATTGAGGGGGCGTCTAGTAGCTCCTACGAGCAGTACTTC. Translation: CASIEGASSSSYEQYF.

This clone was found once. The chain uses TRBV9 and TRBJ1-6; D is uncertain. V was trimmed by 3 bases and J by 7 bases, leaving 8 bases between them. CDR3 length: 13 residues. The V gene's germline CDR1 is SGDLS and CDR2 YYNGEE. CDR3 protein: CASSGGENSPLHF. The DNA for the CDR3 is TGTGCCAGCAGCGGAGGAGAAAATTCACCCCTCCACTTT.

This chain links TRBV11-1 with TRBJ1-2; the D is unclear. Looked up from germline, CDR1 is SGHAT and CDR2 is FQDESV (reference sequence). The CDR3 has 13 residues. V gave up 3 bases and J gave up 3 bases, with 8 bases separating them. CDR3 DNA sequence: TGTGCCAGCAGCTTGGCGGGAGACTATGGCTACACCTTC. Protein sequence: CASSLAGDYGYTF.

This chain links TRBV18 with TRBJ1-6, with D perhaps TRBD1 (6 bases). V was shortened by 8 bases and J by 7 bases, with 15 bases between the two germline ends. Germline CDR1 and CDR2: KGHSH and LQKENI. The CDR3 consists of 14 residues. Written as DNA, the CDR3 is TGTGCCAGCACGTATGGACAGAAAAATTCACCCCTCCACTTT. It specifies CASTYGQKNSPLHF.

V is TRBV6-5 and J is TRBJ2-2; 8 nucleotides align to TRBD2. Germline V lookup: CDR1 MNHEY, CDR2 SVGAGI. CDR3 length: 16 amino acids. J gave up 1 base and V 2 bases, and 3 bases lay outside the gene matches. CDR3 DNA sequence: TGTGCCAGCAGTTACGATGCGGGAGGGAACACCGGGGAGCTGTTTTTT. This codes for CASSYDAGGNTGELFF.

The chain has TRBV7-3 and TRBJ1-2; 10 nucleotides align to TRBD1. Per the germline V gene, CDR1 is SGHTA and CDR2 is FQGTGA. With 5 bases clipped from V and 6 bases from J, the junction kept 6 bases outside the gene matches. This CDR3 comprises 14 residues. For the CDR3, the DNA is TGTGCCAGCAGCCGTCAGGACAGGGGGAATGGCTACACCTTC. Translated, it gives CASSRQDRGNGYTF.

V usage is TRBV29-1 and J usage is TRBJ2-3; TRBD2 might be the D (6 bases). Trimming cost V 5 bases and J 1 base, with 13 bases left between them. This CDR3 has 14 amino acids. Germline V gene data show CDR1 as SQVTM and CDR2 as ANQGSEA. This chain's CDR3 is CSVQPGVGTDTQYF. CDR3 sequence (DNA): TGCAGCGTTCAACCGGGAGTTGGCACAGATACGCAGTATTTT.

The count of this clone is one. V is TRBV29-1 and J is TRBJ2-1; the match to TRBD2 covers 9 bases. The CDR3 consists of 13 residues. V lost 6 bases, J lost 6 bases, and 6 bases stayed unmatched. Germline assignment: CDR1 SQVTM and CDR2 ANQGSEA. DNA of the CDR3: TGCAGCGTCACGGGACTAGCTGGCAATGAGCAGTTCTTC. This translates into CSVTGLAGNEQFF.

CDR3 coding DNA: TGTGCCAGCAGCTCCCGGACAGGGTCTAGCAATCAGCCCCAGCATTTT. This encodes CASSSRTGSSNQPQHF. The chain joins TRBV28 to TRBJ1-5, with TRBD1 matching 8 bases. The length of the CDR3 is 16 residues. V shed 6 bases, J shed 0 bases, and the junction held 7 bases outside the gene matches. Germline CDR1 reads MDHEN; CDR2 reads SYDVKM.

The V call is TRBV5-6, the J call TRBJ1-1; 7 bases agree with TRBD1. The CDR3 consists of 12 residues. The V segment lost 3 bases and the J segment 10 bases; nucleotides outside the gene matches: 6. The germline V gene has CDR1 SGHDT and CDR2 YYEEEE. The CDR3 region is CASSSTGAVAFF. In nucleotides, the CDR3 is TGTGCCAGCAGCTCCACAGGGGCGGTAGCTTTCTTT. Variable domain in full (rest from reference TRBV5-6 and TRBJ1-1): DAGVTQSPTHLIKTRGQQVTLRCSPKSGHDTVSWYQQALGQGPQFIFQYYEEEERQRGNFPDRFSGHQFPNYSSELNVNALLLGDSALYLCASSSTGAVAFFGQGTRLTVV.

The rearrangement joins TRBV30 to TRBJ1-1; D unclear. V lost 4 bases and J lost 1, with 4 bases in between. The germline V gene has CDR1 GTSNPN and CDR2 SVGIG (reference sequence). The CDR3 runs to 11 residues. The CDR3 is CAWKQNTEAFF. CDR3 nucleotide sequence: TGTGCCTGGAAACAGAACACTGAAGCTTTCTTT.

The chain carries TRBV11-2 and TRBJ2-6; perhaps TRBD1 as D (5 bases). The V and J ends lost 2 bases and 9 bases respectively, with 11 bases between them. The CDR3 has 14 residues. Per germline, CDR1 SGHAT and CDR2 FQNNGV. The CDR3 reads CASSLSREGNVLTF. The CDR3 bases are TGTGCCAGCAGCTTAAGCAGGGAAGGCAACGTCCTGACTTTC. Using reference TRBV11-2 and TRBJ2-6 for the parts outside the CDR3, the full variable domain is EAGVAQSPRYKIIEKRQSVAFWCNPISGHATLYWYQQILGQGPKLLIQFQNNGVVDDSQLPKDRFSAERLKGVDSTLKIQPAKLEDSAVYLCASSLSREGNVLTFGAGSRLTVL.

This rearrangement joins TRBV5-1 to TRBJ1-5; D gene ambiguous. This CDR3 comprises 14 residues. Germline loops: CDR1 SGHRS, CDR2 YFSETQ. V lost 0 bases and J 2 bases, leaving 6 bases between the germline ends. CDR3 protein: CASSLGTGNQPQHF. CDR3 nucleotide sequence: TGCGCCAGCAGCTTGGGGACTGGCAATCAGCCCCAGCATTTT.

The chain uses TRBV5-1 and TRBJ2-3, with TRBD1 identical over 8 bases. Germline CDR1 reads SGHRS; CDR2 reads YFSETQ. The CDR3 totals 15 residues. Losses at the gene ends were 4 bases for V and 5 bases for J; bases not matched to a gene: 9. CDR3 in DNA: TGCGCCAGCAGCAGGGTCCAGGGGGCTGGAGATACGCAGTATTTT. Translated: CASSRVQGAGDTQYF.

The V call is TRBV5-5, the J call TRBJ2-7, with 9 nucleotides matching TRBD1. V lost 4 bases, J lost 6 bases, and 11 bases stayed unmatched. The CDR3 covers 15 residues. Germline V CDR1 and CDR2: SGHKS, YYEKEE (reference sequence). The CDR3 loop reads CASSTLGTGRPEQYF. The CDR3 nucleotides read TGTGCCAGCAGCACCCTCGGGACAGGGCGCCCCGAGCAGTACTTC.

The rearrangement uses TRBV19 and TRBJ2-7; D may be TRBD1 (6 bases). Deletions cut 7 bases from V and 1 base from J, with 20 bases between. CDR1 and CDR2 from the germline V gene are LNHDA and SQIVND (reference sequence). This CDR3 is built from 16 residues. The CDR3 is CASKLLRDTDSYEQYF. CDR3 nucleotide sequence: TGTGCCAGTAAACTACTACGGGACACGGATTCCTACGAGCAGTACTTC.

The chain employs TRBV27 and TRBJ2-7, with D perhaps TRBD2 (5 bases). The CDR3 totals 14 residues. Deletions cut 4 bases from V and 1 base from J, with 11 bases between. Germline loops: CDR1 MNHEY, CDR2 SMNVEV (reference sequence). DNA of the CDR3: TGTGCCAGCAGTTGGACTGCTGGTTCCTACGAGCAGTACTTC. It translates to CASSWTAGSYEQYF.

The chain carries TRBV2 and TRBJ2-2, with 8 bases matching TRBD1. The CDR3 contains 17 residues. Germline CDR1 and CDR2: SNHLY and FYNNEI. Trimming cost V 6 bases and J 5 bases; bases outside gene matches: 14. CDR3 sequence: CASSPTRTGSGTGELFF. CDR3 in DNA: TGTGCCAGCAGCCCAACCAGGACAGGGTCGGGTACCGGGGAGCTGTTTTTT.

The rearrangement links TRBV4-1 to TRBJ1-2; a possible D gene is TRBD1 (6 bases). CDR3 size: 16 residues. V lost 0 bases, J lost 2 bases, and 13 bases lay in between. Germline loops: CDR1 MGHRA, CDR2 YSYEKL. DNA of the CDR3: TGCGCCAGCAGCCAAGATGTGGGGGCTCAAAACTATGGCTACACCTTC. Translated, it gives CASSQDVGAQNYGYTF.